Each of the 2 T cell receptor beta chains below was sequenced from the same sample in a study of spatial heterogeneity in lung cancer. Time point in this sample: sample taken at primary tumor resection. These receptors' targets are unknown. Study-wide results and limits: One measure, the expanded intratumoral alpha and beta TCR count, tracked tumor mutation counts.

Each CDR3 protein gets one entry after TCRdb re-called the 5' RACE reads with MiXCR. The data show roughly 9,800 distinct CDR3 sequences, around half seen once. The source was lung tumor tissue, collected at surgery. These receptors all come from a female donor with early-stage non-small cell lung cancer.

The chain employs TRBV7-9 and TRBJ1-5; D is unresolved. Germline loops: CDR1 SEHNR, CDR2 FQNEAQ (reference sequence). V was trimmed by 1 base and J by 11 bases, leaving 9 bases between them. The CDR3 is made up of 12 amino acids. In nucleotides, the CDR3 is TGTGCCAGCAGCTTAGTTGGCGGGGCCCAGCATTTT. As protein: CASSLVGGAQHF.

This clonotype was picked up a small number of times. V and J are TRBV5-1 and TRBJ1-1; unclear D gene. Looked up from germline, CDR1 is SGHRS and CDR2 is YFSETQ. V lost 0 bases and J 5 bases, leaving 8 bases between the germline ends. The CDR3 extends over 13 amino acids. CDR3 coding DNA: TGCGCCAGCAGCTTGGACCGGTGGACTGAAGCTTTCTTT. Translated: CASSLDRWTEAFF.